This record concerns one T cell receptor beta chain sequence. It lacks a known antigen. No base qualities exist here, and no much larger clone lies one base off it. This sample is part of a study of blood T cell repertoires in COVID-19 (dated by TCRdb to about 2020). About the study as a whole: The collaborator samples originated in the United States, Italy and Spain and spanned the acute and convalescent phases of COVID-19. The material from the prospective study consisted of cDNA or gDNA derived from T cells, B-cell-depleted T cells, or PBMCs. Subjects who had been exposed to COVID-19, were actively infected with it, or had recovered from it provided the deeply sampled blood TCRbeta repertoires that made up the dataset. The repertoires were released in a freely available public database meant as a resource for research on the immune response to SARS-CoV-2. The samples were drawn from the first 160 participants of the ongoing ImmuneRACE study and from some 1,300 subjects provided by 6 global collaborators. The sample metadata nearly always contained a de-identified subject ID, COVID-19 status, age in years and sex. Where available, HLA class I and class II types were obtained from metadata supplied by the sample provider rather than from assay-based typing. Results and caveats for the whole study, not just this receptor: Clinical and demographic metadata were provided uncurated, with the amount varying by source and participant.

The immunoSEQ Assay, a bias-controlled multiplex PCR, was used to amplify TCRbeta CDR3 regions from genomic DNA. In the original analysis: Within the assay, amplification of reference gene primers was used to estimate how many nucleated cells each sample contained. To quantify the absolute abundance of each unique TCRbeta CDR3 rearrangement, sequence reads were collapsed and filtered. For each sample, productive Simpson clonality was calculated as the square root of Simpson's diversity index over productive rearrangements. TCRdb re-hosts the immuneACCESS table, in-frame sequences only. Its copies lack some clones; in the studies checked, an unresolved V gene accounts for under half of them, and the cause for the rest is not known. V and J calls and clone size are those listed in that table; D and trimming were worked out from the DNA. The sample has 150,000 to 200,000 clones on record, more than 70% of them singletons. In total, the top ten clones hold less than 4.5% of the sample.

Enrolling through a virtual design, the prospective study's participants ranged in age from roughly 18 to 90 years and lived across 24 United States geographic areas. Cohort assignment in the prospective study relied on participant-reported clinical history from a screening survey and a study questionnaire. In the prospective study, mobile phlebotomists collected whole blood, serum and a nasopharyngeal or oropharyngeal swab from each participant. Additional blood draws and questionnaires over a 2-month period could optionally be provided by prospective study participants. Before DNA extraction, prospective study blood samples were shipped either frozen or at room temperature. V and J are truncated by 4 bases and 3 bases respectively, leaving an intervening sequence of 8 bases. In the germline V gene, CDR1 corresponds to SQVTM and CDR2 to ANQGSEA. The CDR3 has 12 amino acids, counting the end cysteine and phenylalanine. The CDR3 DNA has 36 bases and is translated from base 1.

The clonotype comes from a woman aged 45-60 years in a cohort exposed to, infected with or recovered from COVID-19 (not recorded which). Sequenced material: PBMCs or T cells enriched from blood (not recorded which). The sequence joins TRBV29-1 to TRBJ2-3; the D gene is not confidently resolved. CDR3 region: CSVVGETDTQYF. The sequenced DNA is TGCAGCGTTGTGGGCGAAACAGATACGCAGTATTTT.